This TCR beta chain was retrieved from a study of T cell repertoires in cytomegalovirus infection. As for the study in general: Both CMV infection and a matching HLA type were indicated by public TCR beta signatures.

Study results and caveats: Carriers of CMV and the relevant HLA type were discriminated by public TCR beta frequency. Dominant in the ex vivo response were TCR beta clonotypes restricted by HLA-C and specific for CMV.

This clonotype has only a few counts. What it recognizes is unknown. There are 15 residues in the CDR3. V lost 1 base, J lost 0 bases, and 6 bases lay in between. Germline V gives CDR1 MNHEY, CDR2 SVGEGT. TCRdb passed the reads through MiXCR, listing each CDR3 protein once. The data contain some 300,000 distinct CDR3 sequences, 9.6% of them singletons. The rearrangement links TRBV6-2 or TRBV6-3 to TRBJ1-4; D is undetermined. The receptor's source is a human donor in good health (CMV status not recorded). Some clones in this sample may be carry-over from other donors' samples. Source material: PBMCs. In DNA, the CDR3 is TGTGCCAGCAGTTACTTCCCTTCAACTAATGAAAAACTGTTTTTT. Its protein is CASSYFPSTNEKLFF.